This T cell receptor (beta chain) was obtained from a study of shared clonotypes between healthy human individuals. Some clones are missing from TCRdb's copy, which holds only in-frame ones; the method was immunoSEQ multiplex PCR. The sample records some 2,000,000 clones, 85% to 95% being singletons. The investigators split CD4+ cells into a CD45RA+ naive subset and a CD45RA-negative memory subset. In this sample, this clone turned up a few times. What it recognizes is unknown. The CDR3 runs to 13 residues. Per germline, CDR1 MGHDK and CDR2 SYGVNS. The V and J ends lost 4 bases and 6 bases respectively, with 13 bases between them. General study results and limits: Some naive CD4 clonotypes, 5% to 5.5%, turned up in common across four donors. Larger estimated richness was generally seen in naive subsets than in memory subsets.

Sequenced: naive CD4+ T cells sorted from blood. The subset was: CD45RA+ positively selected. J is TRBJ2-7 and V is TRBV25-1; the D gene is possibly TRBD1 (5 bases). The receptor's source is a man between 18 and 35 years old in good health. The CDR3 nucleotides are TGTGCCAGCAGTGGGAGACAGCCGTCCGAGCAGTACTTC. Residues: CASSGRQPSEQYF.